The 24 T cell receptor beta chains below come from one sample, sequenced in a study of T cell responses to AZD1222 COVID-19 vaccine. Libraries were prepared by immunoSEQ multiplex PCR; TCRdb keeps only in-frame clonotypes and omits some of them. The repertoire holds some 79,000 clones, with around 82% as singletons. The sequencing here drew on peripheral blood, taken 28 days after the second AZD1222 dose. All receptors derive from an adult who received the AZD1222 COVID-19 vaccine.

This clone has just one count. The CDR3 is CASSKGAGRLGQPQHF. In DNA form, the CDR3 reads TGTGCCAGCAGCAAGGGGGCAGGGCGTTTGGGTCAGCCCCAGCATTTT. This chain joins TRBV5-8 and TRBJ1-5; 7 nucleotides align to TRBD1. Trimming removed 4 bases from V and 6 bases from J; junction bases left unmatched: 13. This CDR3 spans 16 amino acids. The V gene's germline CDR1 is SGHTS and CDR2 YDEGEE.

The table lists this clone with a few counts. This chain uses TRBV29-1 with TRBJ2-1; D remains unclear. Germline V CDR1 and CDR2: SQVTM, ANQGSEA. CDR3 size: 17 residues. Trimming shortened V by 6 bases and J by 0 bases, and 21 bases separated the two germline ends. The CDR3 loop is CSVPNGLEQSSYNEQFF. The CDR3 coding sequence is TGCAGCGTCCCGAACGGCTTGGAGCAGAGCTCCTACAATGAGCAGTTCTTC.

In this sample, this clone turned up a few times. The chain recombines TRBV10-3 with TRBJ2-7; D gene ambiguous. This CDR3 contains 12 residues. Trimming cost V 2 bases and J 7 bases, with 9 bases left between them. Per the germline V gene, CDR1 is ENHRY and CDR2 is SYGVKD. The CDR3 DNA reads as TGTGCCATCAGTGAGGGACGCGGAGAGCAGTACTTC. Protein product: CAISEGRGEQYF.

The rearrangement links TRBV28 to TRBJ2-7; tentative D call: TRBD2 (6 bases). CDR3 length: 15 amino acids. V dropped 10 bases and J dropped 7 bases, with 26 bases sitting between them. CDR1 MDHEN and CDR2 SYDVKM come from the germline V gene. The CDR3 DNA sequence: TGTGCCACCATTTTAAGCGGGCAGGGCCGGGGAGAGCAGTACTTC. This translates into CATILSGQGRGEQYF.

The chain couples TRBV27 to TRBJ2-5, with D possibly matching TRBD2 (7 bases). CDR3 length: 15 residues. The V end was cut by 0 bases, the J end by 2 bases, with 10 bases between. Germline V gene lookup returns CDR1 MNHEY and CDR2 SMNVEV (reference sequence). As DNA, the CDR3 is TGTGCCAGCAGTTTATCGGGGGGGACACAAGAGACCCAGTACTTC. Its protein product is CASSLSGGTQETQYF.

This clone was recorded a few times. V and J are TRBV6-4 and TRBJ2-1; 9 bases line up with TRBD1. The ends lost 2 bases at V and 8 bases at J; junction bases unmatched: 19. Germline loops: CDR1 MRHNA, CDR2 SNTAGT. The CDR3 totals 19 residues. CDR3 sequence reads: CASSDTLTLQGAVGDEQFF. Here the CDR3 DNA reads TGTGCCAGCAGTGACACACTAACTCTACAGGGGGCAGTGGGAGATGAGCAGTTCTTC.

The chain recombines TRBV6-2 or TRBV6-3 with TRBJ2-7; 9 nucleotides agree with TRBD1. This CDR3 is built from 13 residues. In germline, CDR1 is MNHEY, CDR2 SVGEGT. J gave up 11 bases and V 0 bases, and 5 bases lay outside the gene matches. CDR3 coding DNA: TGTGCCAGCAGTTACTCCAGCCGGGACAGGGAGTACTTC. Amino acid sequence: CASSYSSRDREYF.

This clone turned up a few times. The chain carries TRBV9 and TRBJ2-7; 13 positions agree with TRBD2. From germline, CDR1 is SGDLS and CDR2 YYNGEE. Germline trimming cut 4 bases from V and 5 bases from J; bases unmatched to any gene: 6. The CDR3 spans 15 residues. CDR3 bases: TGTGCCAGCAGCTACGGGACTAGCGGGGTCAACGAGCAGTACTTC. Protein sequence: CASSYGTSGVNEQYF.

This clone was counted only a few times. The chain carries TRBV4-3 and TRBJ2-3; D not certain. The CDR3 consists of 16 residues. Trimming shortened V by 4 bases and J by 2 bases, and 16 bases separated the two germline ends. CDR1 LGHNA and CDR2 YSLEER come from the germline V gene. The chain's CDR3 is CASSPFSESPTDTQYF. The DNA for the CDR3 is TGCGCCAGCAGCCCGTTCTCGGAAAGCCCCACAGATACGCAGTATTTT.

In nucleotides, the CDR3 is TGTGCCAGCTCAGTTTTCCAGGGCGCGATTCTTAACTATGGCTACACCTTC. Amino acid sequence: CASSVFQGAILNYGYTF. The chain links TRBV28 to TRBJ1-2; perhaps TRBD1 as D (5 bases). Germline loops: CDR1 MDHEN, CDR2 SYDVKM. CDR3 length: 17 residues. The ends were cut back, 8 bases at V and 1 base at J, with 23 bases in the middle.

V and J are TRBV24-1 and TRBJ2-2, with D perhaps TRBD1 (6 bases). Germline lookup yields CDR1 KGHDR and CDR2 SFDVKD. The germline V and J ends were trimmed by 0 bases and 5 bases, with 18 bases remaining between them. The CDR3 totals 18 residues. The CDR3 region has the DNA TGTGCCACCAGTGATTTGCTCTCACCGGGACATTCGACCGGGGAGCTGTTTTTT. As protein: CATSDLLSPGHSTGELFF.

This chain uses TRBV4-3 with TRBJ1-2; D gene uncertain. This CDR3 spans 16 amino acids. The germline V gene has CDR1 LGHNA and CDR2 YSLEER. The V and J ends lost 1 base and 4 bases respectively, with 16 bases between them. The CDR3 is CASSQVPLAEFYGYTF. The CDR3 DNA reads as TGCGCCAGCAGCCAAGTTCCATTGGCGGAATTCTATGGCTACACCTTC.

The CDR3 nucleotides read TGTGCCATCAGTGAGTCTGGGCAGAACACTGAAGCTTTCTTT. Protein product: CAISESGQNTEAFF. The chain employs TRBV10-3 and TRBJ1-1; D gene ambiguous. Deletions cut 0 bases from V and 1 base from J, with 6 bases between. This CDR3 is built from 14 residues. CDR1 is ENHRY and CDR2 is SYGVKD in the germline V gene.

This chain joins TRBV6-5 and TRBJ2-7; 7 bases match TRBD2. Germline lookup yields CDR1 MNHEY and CDR2 SVGAGI. V was clipped by 10 bases and J by 7 bases; unmatched bases: 16. This CDR3 has 14 residues. The CDR3 nucleotides are TGTGCCACCTTCCGATCTAGCGGAACTACAGAGCAGTACTTC. Residues: CATFRSSGTTEQYF.

The V and J genes are TRBV2 and TRBJ1-1; D gene uncertain. Germline CDR1 is SNHLY and CDR2 is FYNNEI. Trimming removed 7 bases at V and 5 bases at J, with 14 bases between. This CDR3 comprises 13 residues. Here the CDR3 DNA reads TGTGCCAGCACCCGCGATACGGGTACTGAAGCTTTCTTT. Its translation: CASTRDTGTEAFF.

This chain connects TRBV6-1 to TRBJ2-7; no firm D call. From germline, CDR1 is MNHNS and CDR2 SASEGT. This CDR3 has 15 residues. V was clipped by 5 bases and J by 5 bases, with 19 bases between them. CDR3 DNA: TGTGCCAGCAGTTTAAGGACGCGGCCTACGCACGAGCAGTACTTC. It encodes CASSLRTRPTHEQYF.

The rearrangement uses TRBV5-6 and TRBJ2-7, with D uncertain. Trimming shortened V by 6 bases and J by 3 bases, and 19 bases separated the two germline ends. CDR1 is SGHDT and CDR2 is YYEEEE in the germline V gene. The CDR3 contains 15 residues. The CDR3 loop reads CASTPTMGDHYEQYF. The CDR3 nucleotides read TGTGCCAGCACCCCGACAATGGGCGACCACTACGAGCAGTACTTC.

The chain is built from TRBV24-1 and TRBJ2-3; D may correspond to TRBD1 or TRBD2 (5 bases each). The CDR3 spans 15 residues. Germline values: CDR1 KGHDR, CDR2 SFDVKD. V was clipped by 4 bases and J by 6 bases, with 16 bases between them. CDR3 DNA: TGTGCCACCAGTGACCCGGGACCTCTCAAGGATACGCAGTATTTT. Translated: CATSDPGPLKDTQYF.

This clone was detected only a few times. The chain has TRBV7-9 and TRBJ2-1, with unresolved D. Germline CDR1 and CDR2: SEHNR and FQNEAQ (reference sequence). The CDR3 is made up of 13 amino acids. The germline V and J ends were trimmed by 1 base and 7 bases, with 8 bases remaining between them. The CDR3 coding sequence is TGTGCCAGCAGCTTAGTCCAGTTTAATGAGCAGTTCTTC. It codes for CASSLVQFNEQFF. The variable domain in full, completed from reference TRBV7-9 and TRBJ2-1, reads DTGVSQNPRHKITKRGQNVTFRCDPISEHNRLYWYRQTLGQGPEFLTYFQNEAQLEKSRLLSDRFSAERPKGSFSTLEIQRTEQGDSAMYLCASSLVQFNEQFFGPGTRLTVL.

V and J are TRBV5-1 and TRBJ2-3; 10 bases map to TRBD1. The CDR3 spans 15 residues. Trimming cost V 4 bases and J 4 bases; bases outside gene matches: 6. The V gene's germline CDR1 is SGHRS and CDR2 YFSETQ. CDR3 nucleotides: TGCGCCAGCAGCACGGGACAGGGGTTAGCAGATACGCAGTATTTT. Encoded protein: CASSTGQGLADTQYF. Drawing the rest from reference TRBV5-1 and TRBJ2-3, the complete variable domain is KAGVTQTPRYLIKTRGQQVTLSCSPISGHRSVSWYQQTPGQGLQFLFEYFSETQRNKGNFPGRFSGRQFSNSRSEMNVSTLELGDSALYLCASSTGQGLADTQYFGPGTRLTVL.

The chain couples TRBV7-2 to TRBJ2-1; D is possibly TRBD1 or TRBD2 (6 bases each). In germline, CDR1 is SGHTA, CDR2 FQGNSA. The CDR3 has 19 residues. The germline V and J ends were trimmed by 4 bases and 2 bases, with 24 bases remaining between them. CDR3 amino acids: CASSSIPPQGKRAYNEQFF. CDR3 coding DNA: TGTGCCAGCAGCTCAATACCACCGCAGGGGAAGCGGGCCTACAATGAGCAGTTCTTC.

This clone was counted a few times. The V gene is TRBV6-1, the J gene TRBJ1-5, with 7 nucleotides matching TRBD1. Germline CDR1 is MNHNS and CDR2 is SASEGT. This CDR3 is built from 16 residues. V trimming: 2 bases; J trimming: 16 bases; junction bases outside the gene matches: 20. The CDR3 DNA follows: TGTGCCAGCAGTGAATCAGGCGCAGGGGGAACGGGTAATAATCATTTT. Amino acids: CASSESGAGGTGNNHF.

This chain links TRBV18 with TRBJ2-2; D unclear. CDR3 length: 12 amino acids. V was pared by 6 bases and J by 8 bases, with 10 bases between. The germline gives CDR1 KGHSH, CDR2 LQKENI. The DNA of the CDR3 is TGTGCCAGCTCCGTGGACCTTGGGGAGCTGTTTTTT. Translating gives CASSVDLGELFF.

This clone was found once. The V and J genes are TRBV5-1 and TRBJ1-2; weak D call: TRBD1 (6 bases). This CDR3 comprises 15 residues. With 0 bases removed from V and 3 bases from J, the gap between germline ends came to 12 bases. Germline CDR1 reads SGHRS; CDR2 reads YFSETQ. CDR3 region: CASSLVGGADYGYTF. The CDR3 DNA reads as TGCGCCAGCAGCTTGGTGGGGGGCGCCGACTATGGCTACACCTTC.